Presented here are 32 T cell receptor beta chains from one specimen sequenced in a study of OX40 agonist ivuxolimab in advanced cancers. Method: immunoSEQ multiplex PCR; TCRdb's copy keeps in-frame clones and lacks some. The data show 30,000 to 35,000 clones, over 60% seen once. The sequenced sample was CD4+ or CD8+ T cells sorted from blood, obtained in a trial of the OX40 agonist ivuxolimab. The receptor source for this set is an adult with an advanced solid tumor such as melanoma, head and neck, liver or kidney cancer.

This chain uses TRBV6-4 with TRBJ1-6; 8 nucleotides agree with TRBD1. V lost 3 bases to trimming and J lost 8 bases; unmatched junction nucleotides: 3. CDR1 is MRHNA, CDR2 SNTAGT, per germline. The CDR3 is 14 amino acids. CDR3 protein: CASSEDRDHSPLHF. CDR3 DNA sequence: TGTGCCAGCAGTGAGGACAGGGACCATTCACCCCTCCACTTT.

The chain carries TRBV29-1 and TRBJ1-5; no clear D gene. Germline V gene data show CDR1 as SQVTM and CDR2 as ANQGSEA. The length of the CDR3 is 13 residues. The CDR3 spells CSAQSVIDQPQHF. In DNA form, the CDR3 reads TGCAGTGCTCAGAGTGTGATTGATCAGCCCCAGCATTTT.

The genes are TRBV7-7 and TRBJ2-3, with 10 bases matching TRBD2. Germline trimming cut 5 bases from V and 5 bases from J; bases unmatched to any gene: 10. This CDR3 is 16 amino acids long. Germline V gene data show CDR1 as SSHAT and CDR2 as FNYEAQ (reference sequence). The CDR3 coding sequence is TGTGCCAGCAGCCCCAGATTAGCGGGGGGAGGAGATACGCAGTATTTT. Protein sequence: CASSPRLAGGGDTQYF.

Only a few counts were recorded for this clone. The chain couples TRBV30 to TRBJ2-5; TRBD2 matches 7 bases. This CDR3 region has 13 residues. Germline loops: CDR1 GTSNPN, CDR2 SVGIG (reference sequence). Trimming removed 2 bases from V and 5 bases from J; junction bases left unmatched: 5. The CDR3 nucleotides read TGTGCCTGGAGTAGCGGGAACTGGGAGACCCAGTACTTC. Protein: CAWSSGNWETQYF. The full variable domain, in which reference TRBV30 and TRBJ2-5 provide the parts outside the CDR3, is SQTIHQWPATLVQPVGSPLSLECTVEGTSNPNLYWYRQAAGRGLQLLFYSVGIGQISSEVPQNLSASRPQDRQFILSSKKLLLSDSGFYLCAWSSGNWETQYFGPGTRLLVL.

This clone was detected a few times. This chain connects TRBV10-2 to TRBJ1-2; D uncertain. Germline assignment: CDR1 WSHSY and CDR2 SAAADI. Trimming stripped 3 bases from V and 6 bases from J, with 11 bases between. The CDR3 runs to 13 residues. The CDR3 region has the DNA TGCGCCAGCAGTGAAGTGATAAAAGATGGCTACACCTTC. This sequence encodes CASSEVIKDGYTF.

The gene calls are TRBV6-5 and TRBJ2-3; D perhaps matches TRBD2 (5 bases). This CDR3 spans 13 amino acids. Trimming took off 7 bases at V and 4 bases at J, with 12 bases between the two ends. The V gene's germline CDR1 is MNHEY and CDR2 SVGAGI. The CDR3 bases are TGTGCCAGCAAGGAGGTTAAGGCAGATACGCAGTATTTT. This sequence encodes CASKEVKADTQYF.

V usage is TRBV27 and J usage is TRBJ2-3; 7 bases map to TRBD2. Germline loops: CDR1 MNHEY, CDR2 SMNVEV (reference sequence). This CDR3 has 16 amino acids. The J segment lost 6 bases and the V segment lost 3 bases, leaving 12 bases of the junction unmatched. The DNA of the CDR3 is TGTGCCAGCAGTTTGTCCAGACTAGCACGGAGGGATACGCAGTATTTT. Protein: CASSLSRLARRDTQYF.

The gene calls are TRBV19 and TRBJ1-4; the match to TRBD1 covers 7 bases. CDR3 size: 16 residues. After removal of 2 bases from V and 3 bases from J, the junction contained 6 bases not matched to a gene. CDR1 and CDR2 from the germline V gene are LNHDA and SQIVND (reference sequence). The CDR3 here is CASSIRGGNANEKLFF. CDR3 DNA sequence: TGTGCCAGTAGTATACGAGGGGGCAATGCTAATGAAAAACTGTTTTTT.

The genes are TRBV7-9 and TRBJ2-2; no clear D. Germline assignment: CDR1 SEHNR and CDR2 FQNEAQ (reference sequence). This CDR3 spans 15 amino acids. V was clipped by 0 bases and J by 1 base, with 6 bases between them. CDR3 DNA sequence: TGTGCCAGCAGCTTAGCACATGGGAACACCGGGGAGCTGTTTTTT. Its protein is CASSLAHGNTGELFF.

The V call is TRBV6-5, the J call TRBJ1-1, with D perhaps matching TRBD1 (5 bases). The CDR3 is 13 amino acids. From germline, CDR1 is MNHEY and CDR2 SVGAGI. Deletions cut 6 bases from V and 0 bases from J, with 8 bases between. The CDR3 spells CASRDTLNTEAFF. Written as DNA, the CDR3 is TGTGCCAGCAGGGACACCCTGAACACTGAAGCTTTCTTT.

This clone showed up just once. The DNA for the CDR3 is TGTGCCAGCAGCCAGGAGCTGATGCCTCGTTATGGCTACACCTTC. Its protein product is CASSQELMPRYGYTF. The chain has TRBV4-2 and TRBJ1-2; D unclear. The CDR3 extends over 15 amino acids. CDR1 and CDR2 from the germline V gene are LGHNA and YNFKEQ. Deletions cut 3 bases from V and 5 bases from J, with 16 bases between.

V is TRBV11-2 and J is TRBJ1-2; the match to TRBD1 covers 10 bases. The CDR3 is 14 amino acids. V lost 5 bases and J lost 7; bases outside the gene matches: 7. CDR1 and CDR2 (germline): SGHAT, FQNNGV. The CDR3, as DNA: TGTGCCAGCAGCACCCGCTGGACAGGGGGTGGCTACACCTTC. Translation gives CASSTRWTGGGYTF.

The rearrangement uses TRBV25-1 and TRBJ1-6; 7 bases fit TRBD1. CDR1 is MGHDK, CDR2 SYGVNS, per germline. This CDR3 region has 14 residues. V gave up 3 bases and J gave up 10 bases; unmatched junction bases: 6. CDR3 protein: CASSDAGGVSPLHF. Here the CDR3 DNA reads TGTGCCAGCAGTGACGCAGGGGGGGTCTCACCCCTCCACTTT.

This clone was seen only once. A read error may produce the germline difference seen at one junction end. This sequence joins TRBV11-1 and TRBJ2-7; D is perhaps TRBD1 (5 bases). CDR3 size: 12 residues. CDR1 and CDR2 from the germline V gene are SGHAT and FQDESV (reference sequence). The CDR3 DNA reads TGTGCCAGCAGCTCTGACAGTTACGGGCAGTACTTC. Its translation is CASSSDSYGQYF. The full variable domain, with the rest looked up from reference TRBV11-1 and TRBJ2-7, is EAEVAQSPRYKITEKSQAVAFWCDPISGHATLYWYRQILGQGPELLVQFQDESVVDDSQLPKDRFSAERLKGVDSTLKIQPAELGDSAMYLCASSSDSYGQYFGPGTRLTVT.

This CDR3 reads CASSLRPGQGTEEQYF. In DNA form, the CDR3 reads TGTGCCAGCAGCTTGCGACCGGGACAGGGGACCGAGGAGCAGTACTTC. V usage is TRBV7-2 and J usage is TRBJ2-5; 10 bases align to TRBD1. Unmatched junction bases numbered 15, after V lost 3 bases and J lost 11 bases. CDR3 size: 16 residues. Germline loops: CDR1 SGHTA, CDR2 FQGNSA.

The chain combines TRBV5-1 with TRBJ1-1; D gene uncertain. V lost 2 bases and J lost 4, with 9 bases in between. CDR1 and CDR2 (germline): SGHRS, YFSETQ. This CDR3 contains 13 residues. The CDR3 DNA reads as TGCGCCAGCAGCTTCGAAGGGAGCACTGAAGCTTTCTTT. It specifies CASSFEGSTEAFF.

This chain links TRBV2 with TRBJ1-2; D ambiguous. The CDR3 spans 15 residues. The germline gives CDR1 SNHLY, CDR2 FYNNEI. V was trimmed by 4 bases and J by 1 base, leaving 13 bases between them. CDR3 bases: TGTGCCAGCAGTGTTGGCTTGAGCCTTAACTATGGCTACACCTTC. Its protein is CASSVGLSLNYGYTF.

This chain links TRBV9 with TRBJ1-1, with D maybe TRBD1 (5 bases). Trimming shortened V by 2 bases and J by 1 base, and 6 bases separated the two germline ends. The germline CDR1 and CDR2 sequences are SGDLS and YYNGEE. The CDR3 runs to 13 residues. In nucleotides, the CDR3 is TGTGCCAGCAGCGTCAGGGCGAACACTGAAGCTTTCTTT. Protein sequence: CASSVRANTEAFF.

About this clone itself: The same CDR3 also results from other DNA sequences found in this sample. This chain uses TRBV6-5 with TRBJ1-5; D gene ambiguous. This CDR3 has 13 residues. Deletions cut 2 bases from V and 3 bases from J, with 5 bases between. Per germline, CDR1 MNHEY and CDR2 SVGAGI. CDR3 region: CASSYSLNQPQHF. The CDR3 bases are TGTGCCAGCAGTTACAGCCTCAATCAGCCCCAGCATTTT.

The J gene is TRBJ1-2, the V gene TRBV6-6; D gene uncertain. The CDR3 spans 16 residues. Germline V lookup: CDR1 MNHNY, CDR2 SVGAGI (reference sequence). The V end was cut by 0 bases, the J end by 3 bases, with 14 bases between. Here the CDR3 reads CASSYSSWEADYGYTF. In DNA form, the CDR3 reads TGTGCCAGCAGTTACTCATCTTGGGAAGCCGACTATGGCTACACCTTC.

The chain combines TRBV29-1 with TRBJ2-5; maybe TRBD2 (5 bases). V lost 5 bases to trimming and J lost 5 bases, with 12 bases between them. CDR1 is SQVTM and CDR2 is ANQGSEA in the germline V gene. This CDR3 region has 12 residues. The CDR3: CSVPSGGETQYF. CDR3 in DNA: TGCAGCGTTCCCTCGGGCGGGGAGACCCAGTACTTC.

To note about this clone: The same CDR3 arises from other DNA sequences in this sample as well. The chain joins TRBV7-2 to TRBJ1-1; D remains ambiguous. The germline gives CDR1 SGHTA, CDR2 FQGNSA. The CDR3 consists of 14 residues. Between the trimmed V and J ends, which lost 2 bases and 3 bases, there was a span of 10 bases. The CDR3 reads CASSLRRWDTEAFF. The DNA of the CDR3 is TGTGCCAGCAGCTTACGGAGATGGGACACTGAAGCTTTCTTT.

This clone was seen more than once but under ten times. The chain uses TRBV18 and TRBJ1-1; 9 nucleotides match TRBD1. In germline, CDR1 is KGHSH, CDR2 LQKENI. The CDR3 length is 14 residues. V lost 6 bases, J lost 5 bases, and 7 bases stayed unmatched. CDR3 DNA sequence: TGTGCCAGCTCTCCCCCGACAGGGGGTACTGAAGCTTTCTTT. This translates into CASSPPTGGTEAFF.

The V gene is TRBV27, the J gene TRBJ1-1; TRBD1 aligns across 7 bases. In germline, CDR1 is MNHEY, CDR2 SMNVEV (reference sequence). The CDR3 runs to 15 residues. With 1 base clipped from V and 1 base from J, the junction kept 3 bases outside the gene matches. The DNA for the CDR3 is TGTGCCAGCAGTTTATACAGGGGACGGAACACTGAAGCTTTCTTT. Its translation is CASSLYRGRNTEAFF.

The chain couples TRBV2 to TRBJ2-1, with 9 bases that match TRBD1. This CDR3 is built from 15 residues. J was trimmed by 0 bases and V by 9 bases; bases with no gene match: 6. Germline CDR1 SNHLY, CDR2 FYNNEI. CDR3 sequence reads: CARDGTGRSYNEQFF. As DNA, the CDR3 is TGTGCCAGGGATGGGACAGGGCGCTCCTACAATGAGCAGTTCTTC.

The rearrangement joins TRBV10-1 to TRBJ2-7; D gene unclear. The germline gives CDR1 WNHNN, CDR2 SYGVQD (reference sequence). Trimming cost V 0 bases and J 1 base, with 4 bases left between them. This CDR3 comprises 13 residues. This chain's CDR3 is CASSESSSYEQYF. In DNA form, the CDR3 reads TGCGCCAGCAGTGAGTCATCATCCTACGAGCAGTACTTC.

The chain carries TRBV6-1 and TRBJ2-3; TRBD1 aligns across 7 bases. Per the germline V gene, CDR1 is MNHNS and CDR2 is SASEGT. V gave up 2 bases and J gave up 4 bases; unmatched junction bases: 3. The CDR3 totals 14 residues. The DNA for the CDR3 is TGTGCCAGCAGTGAAACCGGGACAGCAGATACGCAGTATTTT. Its translation: CASSETGTADTQYF.

The chain joins TRBV28 to TRBJ1-5; a weak D match, TRBD1 (5 bases). The ends were cut back, 4 bases at V and 2 bases at J, with 12 bases in the middle. In germline, CDR1 is MDHEN, CDR2 SYDVKM. This CDR3 comprises 15 residues. The CDR3 DNA reads as TGTGCCAGCAGTTGGAGGGGCGCCGGCAATCAGCCCCAGCATTTT. Translation: CASSWRGAGNQPQHF.

The chain is built from TRBV6-5 and TRBJ2-3, with 11 bases identical to TRBD2. The CDR3 runs to 14 residues. J lost 2 bases, V lost 6 bases, and 1 base had no gene match. Per the germline V gene, CDR1 is MNHEY and CDR2 is SVGAGI. The CDR3 nucleotides are TGTGCCAGCAGGGGACTAGCGGACACAGATACGCAGTATTTT. This encodes CASRGLADTDTQYF.

The chain couples TRBV9 to TRBJ2-2; 8 bases agree with TRBD2. The CDR3 is made up of 15 amino acids. CDR1 and CDR2 from the germline V gene are SGDLS and YYNGEE. After removal of 2 bases from V and 6 bases from J, the junction contained 6 bases not matched to a gene. CDR3 sequence (DNA): TGTGCCAGCAGCGTCCCGGGACTAGAAGCCGGGGAGCTGTTTTTT. Amino acid sequence: CASSVPGLEAGELFF. The variable domain in full, completed from reference TRBV9 and TRBJ2-2, reads DSGVTQTPKHLITATGQRVTLRCSPRSGDLSVYWYQQSLDQGLQFLIQYYNGEERAKGNILERFSAQQFPDLHSELNLSSLELGDSALYFCASSVPGLEAGELFFGEGSRLTVL.

The chain links TRBV21-1 to TRBJ1-2. TRBV21-1 represents a pseudogene. The CDR3 loop spans 12 amino acids. The CDR3 nucleotides read TGTGCCAGCAGCATATCAAACTATGGCTACACCTTC. Its protein is CASSISNYGYTF.

The J gene is TRBJ2-3, the V gene TRBV2, with D unresolved. There are 11 residues in the CDR3. The ends were cut back, 0 bases at V and 7 bases at J, with 2 bases in the middle. Per germline, CDR1 SNHLY and CDR2 FYNNEI. CDR3 loop: CASSEAYTQYF. As DNA, the CDR3 is TGTGCCAGCAGTGAAGCTTATACGCAGTATTTT.